This TCR beta chain is drawn from a study of T cell changes during pregnancy in multiple sclerosis. Generated by immunoSEQ multiplex PCR, the TCRdb table keeps only in-frame clones and is missing some. The sample records 85,000 to 95,000 clones, 91% being singletons. There are 15 residues in the CDR3. Trimming cost V 1 base and J 1 base; bases outside gene matches: 3. Germline CDR1 and CDR2: SGDLS and YYNGEE. The chain couples TRBV9 to TRBJ1-1; 8 bases fit TRBD1. Sample: peripheral blood, taken after pregnancy. This TCR derives from a female donor in good health, enrolled as a control in a pregnancy study. CDR3 DNA sequence: TGTGCCAGCAGCGTACCCGGGACAGGGAACACTGAAGCTTTCTTT. It is translated as CASSVPGTGNTEAFF.